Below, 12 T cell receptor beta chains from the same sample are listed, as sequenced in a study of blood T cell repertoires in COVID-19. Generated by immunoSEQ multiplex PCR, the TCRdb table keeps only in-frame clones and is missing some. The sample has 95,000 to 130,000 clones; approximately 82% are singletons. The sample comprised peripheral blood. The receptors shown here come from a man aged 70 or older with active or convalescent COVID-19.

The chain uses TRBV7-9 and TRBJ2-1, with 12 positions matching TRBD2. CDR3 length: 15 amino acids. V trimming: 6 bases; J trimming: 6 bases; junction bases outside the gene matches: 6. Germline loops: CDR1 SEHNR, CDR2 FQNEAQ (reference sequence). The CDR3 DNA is TGTGCCAGCAGACGACTAGCGGGAGCCCTCAATGAGCAGTTCTTC. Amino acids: CASRRLAGALNEQFF.

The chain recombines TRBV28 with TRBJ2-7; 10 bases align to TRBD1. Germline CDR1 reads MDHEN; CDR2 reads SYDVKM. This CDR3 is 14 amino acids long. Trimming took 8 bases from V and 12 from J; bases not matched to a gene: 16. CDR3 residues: CASGGGTGAPSPYF. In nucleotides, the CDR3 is TGTGCCAGCGGTGGGGGGACAGGGGCCCCTAGTCCGTACTTC.

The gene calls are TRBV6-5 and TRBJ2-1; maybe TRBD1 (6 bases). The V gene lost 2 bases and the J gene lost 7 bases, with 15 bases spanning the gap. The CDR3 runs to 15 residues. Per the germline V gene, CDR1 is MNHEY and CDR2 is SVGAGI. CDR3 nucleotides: TGTGCCAGCAGTTACGACAGGTCATCTTTAAATGAGCAGTTCTTC. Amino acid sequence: CASSYDRSSLNEQFF.

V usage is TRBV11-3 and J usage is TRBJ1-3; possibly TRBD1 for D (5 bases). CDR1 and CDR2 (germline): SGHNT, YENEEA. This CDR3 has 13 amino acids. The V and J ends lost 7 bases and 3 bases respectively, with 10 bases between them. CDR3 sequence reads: CASNTGFGNTIYF. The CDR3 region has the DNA TGTGCCAGCAATACAGGTTTTGGAAACACCATATATTTT. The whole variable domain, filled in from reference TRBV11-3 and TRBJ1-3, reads EAGVVQSPRYKIIEKKQPVAFWCNPISGHNTLYWYLQNLGQGPELLIRYENEEAVDDSQLPKDRFSAERLKGVDSTLKIQPAELGDSAVYLCASNTGFGNTIYFGEGSWLTVV.

CDR3 loop: CASSEAGGQGGNQPQHF. CDR3 nucleotide sequence: TGTGCCAGCAGTGAAGCGGGGGGACAGGGCGGCAATCAGCCCCAGCATTTT. The V and J genes are TRBV2 and TRBJ1-5, with 9 bases matching TRBD1. The CDR3 runs 17 residues. V was pared by 0 bases and J by 2 bases, with 5 bases of the junction left unmatched. Germline V gene data show CDR1 as SNHLY and CDR2 as FYNNEI.

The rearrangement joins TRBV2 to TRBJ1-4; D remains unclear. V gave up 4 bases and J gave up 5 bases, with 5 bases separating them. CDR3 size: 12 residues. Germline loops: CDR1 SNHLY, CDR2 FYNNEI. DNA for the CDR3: TGTGCCAGCAGTGCCAGGAATGAAAAACTGTTTTTT. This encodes CASSARNEKLFF.

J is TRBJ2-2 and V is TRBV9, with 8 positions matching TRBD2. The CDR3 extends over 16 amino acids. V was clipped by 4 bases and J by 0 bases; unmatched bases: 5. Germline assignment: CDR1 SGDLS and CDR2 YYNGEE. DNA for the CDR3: TGTGCCAGCAGCACAAGACTAGCGTCGAACACCGGGGAGCTGTTTTTT. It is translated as CASSTRLASNTGELFF.

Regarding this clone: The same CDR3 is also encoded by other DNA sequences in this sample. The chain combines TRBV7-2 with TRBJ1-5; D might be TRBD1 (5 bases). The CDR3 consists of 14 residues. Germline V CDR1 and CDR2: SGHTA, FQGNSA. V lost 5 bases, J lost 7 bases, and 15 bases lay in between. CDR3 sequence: CASSQGAGNQPQHF. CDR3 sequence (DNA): TGTGCCAGCAGCCAAGGGGCAGGTAACCAGCCCCAGCATTTT.

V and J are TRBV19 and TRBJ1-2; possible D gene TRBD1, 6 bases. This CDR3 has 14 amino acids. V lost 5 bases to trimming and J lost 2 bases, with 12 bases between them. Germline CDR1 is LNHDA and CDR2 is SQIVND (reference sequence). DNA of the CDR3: TGTGCCAGTAGTGTCGGACAGAAGAACTATGGCTACACCTTC. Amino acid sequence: CASSVGQKNYGYTF.

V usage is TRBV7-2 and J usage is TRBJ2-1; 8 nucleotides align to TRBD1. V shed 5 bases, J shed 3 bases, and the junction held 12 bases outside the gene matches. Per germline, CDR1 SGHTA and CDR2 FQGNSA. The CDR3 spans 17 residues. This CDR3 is CASSPGWDRSLYNEQFF. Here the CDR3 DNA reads TGTGCCAGCAGCCCAGGGTGGGACAGGAGCCTCTACAATGAGCAGTTCTTC.

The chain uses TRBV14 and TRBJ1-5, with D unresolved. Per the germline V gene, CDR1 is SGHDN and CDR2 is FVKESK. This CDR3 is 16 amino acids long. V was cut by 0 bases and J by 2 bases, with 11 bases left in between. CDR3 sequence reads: CASSQDLGLGNQPQHF. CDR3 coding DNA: TGTGCCAGCAGCCAAGACCTCGGTTTGGGCAATCAGCCCCAGCATTTT.

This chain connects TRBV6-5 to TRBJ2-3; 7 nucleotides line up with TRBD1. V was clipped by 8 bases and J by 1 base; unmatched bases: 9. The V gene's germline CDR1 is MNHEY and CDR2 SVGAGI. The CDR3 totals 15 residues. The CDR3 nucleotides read TGTGCCAGCTCCAGTGATGGACAGGGCACAGATACGCAGTATTTT. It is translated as CASSSDGQGTDTQYF.